Reported below is one TCR beta chain. What it binds is not known. The data stem from a study of cytomegalovirus exposure and HLA in healthy donors. The study, taken as a whole, reports: TCR beta sequences reportedly predicted the HLA-A and HLA-B alleles of most subjects accurately. What a later analysis showed was that several of the most significant clusters appeared linked to common viral pathogens. The only immune exposure information that was available was CMV serostatus. The study put 160 or so TCR beta chains on its list as cytomegalovirus-associated.

The PCR employed 60 Vbeta primers together with 13 Jbeta primers. Produced via immunoSEQ multiplex PCR; TCRdb's table is partial and in-frame only. The profile shows about 120,000 clones, roughly 85% of them singletons. The CDR3 is 14 residues long. Germline-derived CDR1 and CDR2 are SGHDT and YYEEEE. V shed 1 base and J shed 5 bases, with 12 bases lying between them. The specimen sequenced was PBMCs. This sequence was found in a man younger than 40 in good health and CMV-seropositive. This sequence joins TRBV5-6 and TRBJ1-2; a possible D gene is TRBD1 (6 bases). For the CDR3, the DNA is TGTGCCAGCAGCTTGTTGGGGGCAGGGTATGGCTACACCTTC. It translates to CASSLLGAGYGYTF.